This is a list of T cell receptor beta chains from one sample in a study of T cell repertoires in cytomegalovirus infection. TCRdb ran MiXCR on the reads and lists one entry per CDR3 protein. The sample includes fewer than 350,000 distinct CDR3 sequences, more than 8% of them seen just once. Source material: PBMCs. All receptors come from a human donor in good health (CMV status not recorded). Some clones in this sample may be carry-over from other donors' samples. Each CDR3 is given with its conserved first and last residue. The order of the fields is D gene, J gene, clone size, V gene, CDR3 DNA, CDR3 protein. D genes are given only for firm matches. The size of a clone is reported for some rows only, either as once, few or many, or as a class for expanded clones.

-,TRBJ2-2,few,TRBV19,TGTGCCAGTACCGCCCTGACAGGAACCGGGGAGCTGTTTTTT,CASTALTGTGELFF
-,TRBJ2-6,few,TRBV2,TGTGCCAGCAAGGAAACATCTGGGGCCAACGTCCTGACTTTC,CASKETSGANVLTF
TRBD1,TRBJ1-6,-,TRBV7-6,TGTGCCAGCAGCTCCCAGGGGGACTCCTATAATTCACCCCTCCACTTT,CASSSQGDSYNSPLHF
-,TRBJ1-1,few,TRBV20-1,TGCAGTGCACCCCGGCAGGGGAACACTGAAGCTTTCTTT,CSAPRQGNTEAFF
-,TRBJ2-6,many,TRBV6-1,TGTGCCAGCAGATTGGATTTCTCTGGGGCCAACGTCCTGACTTTC,CASRLDFSGANVLTF
-,TRBJ2-3,few,TRBV10-3,TGTGCCATCAGTCCAGGGCCGAACACAGATACGCAGTATTTT,CAISPGPNTDTQYF
-,TRBJ2-5,many,TRBV7-2,TGTGCCAGCAGGGGGGTCGGGGAGACCCAGTACTTC,CASRGVGETQYF
-,TRBJ2-1,few,TRBV12-5,TGTGCTAGTGGGGAAGGACCCCCAACCTACAATGAGCAGTTCTTC,CASGEGPPTYNEQFF
-,TRBJ2-1,many,TRBV6-1,TGTGCCAGCAGTGAATCCGAGAATGAGCAGTTCTTC,CASSESENEQFF
-,TRBJ2-4,-,TRBV6-8,TGTGCCAGCAGTTACTCAAAGGTCCGAGCCAAAAACATTCAGTACTTC,CASSYSKVRAKNIQYF
-,TRBJ1-4,many,TRBV12-3/TRBV12-4,TGTGCCAGCAGTTTTGGTACAGGACTAGCAACTAATGAAAAACTGTTTTTT,CASSFGTGLATNEKLFF
TRBD2,TRBJ2-3,many,TRBV20-1,TGCAGTGCTAGCCGACTAGCGGGAGGAGTGGCAGATACGCAGTATTTT,CSASRLAGGVADTQYF
TRBD1,TRBJ1-6,many,TRBV7-3,TGTGCCAGCAGCTTGACAGGGGCGGGTTCACCCCTCCACTTT,CASSLTGAGSPLHF
-,TRBJ2-1,-,TRBV20-1,TGCAGTGATAGAGGTCCAATGAGCTCCTACAATGAGCAGTTCTTC,CSDRGPMSSYNEQFF
TRBD1,TRBJ2-7,-,TRBV20-1,TGCAGTCGTAGGAGACAGGGGGCCTACGAGCAGTACTTC,CSRRRQGAYEQYF
TRBD1,TRBJ1-1,-,TRBV20-1,TGCAGTGCCCGGGACAGGGGTCGGACTGAAGCTTTCTTT,CSARDRGRTEAFF
TRBD1,TRBJ2-7,-,TRBV27,TGTGCCAGCAGTTTTTCGCAGGGGGCCCCCTACGAGCAGTACTTC,CASSFSQGAPYEQYF
-,TRBJ1-4,-,TRBV20-1,TGCAGTGCGAATCGCGGCGTGCCTGGCGAAAAACTGTTTTTT,CSANRGVPGEKLFF
-,TRBJ2-3,once,TRBV9,TGTGCCAGCAGCGTAGGCCCAGCAGGGGCCTCTACAGATACGCAGTATTTT,CASSVGPAGASTDTQYF
TRBD2,TRBJ2-1,-,TRBV24-1,TGTGCCACCAGATACGGGACTAGCGGGAGTGGAGAGCAGTTCTTC,CATRYGTSGSGEQFF
-,TRBJ2-4,many,TRBV19,TGTGCCAGTAGTTTTGGGCGTACCCTTGACCCGGAGAGGGACATTCAGTACTTC,CASSFGRTLDPERDIQYF
TRBD1,TRBJ1-1,few,TRBV29-1,TGCAGCGTTGAAGATCGACAGGGGGCCGGTGAAGCTTTCTTT,CSVEDRQGAGEAFF
TRBD1,TRBJ1-6,many,TRBV3-1,TGTGCCAGCAGCTCCCGGGACAGGGGGCCTTCACCCCTCCACTTT,CASSSRDRGPSPLHF
TRBD1,TRBJ1-1,many,TRBV7-2,TGTGCCAGCAGCTCATACGACAGGGGGCGCGACGAAGCTTTCTTT,CASSSYDRGRDEAFF
-,TRBJ1-1,few,TRBV4-2,TGTGCCAGCAGCCCCGGGGATTACACTGAAGCTTTCTTT,CASSPGDYTEAFF
-,TRBJ2-1,many,TRBV25-1,TGTGCCAGCAGTGAATATCCCCTTCGCTCCTACAATGAGCAGTTCTTC,CASSEYPLRSYNEQFF
-,TRBJ2-5,few,TRBV7-2,TGTGCCAGCAGCTCCCGCCCGGGGCAAGAGACCCAGTACTTC,CASSSRPGQETQYF
-,TRBJ1-6,few,TRBV12-3/TRBV12-4,TGTGCCAGCAGTTATTCAGGGGAAGTGACGCCCCTCCACTTT,CASSYSGEVTPLHF
-,TRBJ2-1,-,TRBV4-3,TGCGCCAGCAGCCGGGGCCCAGGGGCCAATGAGCAGTTCTTC,CASSRGPGANEQFF
TRBD1,TRBJ2-7,-,TRBV29-1,TGCAGCGTTGTGGACAGGAAAGCGTACGAGCAGTACTTC,CSVVDRKAYEQYF
-,TRBJ2-7,many,TRBV6-2/TRBV6-3,TGTGCCAGCAGTCCCCAGGGGGGAAACTACGAGCAGTACTTC,CASSPQGGNYEQYF
-,TRBJ2-1,few,TRBV19,TGTGCCACTAGGGAAGGGGTCTCCTACAATGAGCAGTTCTTC,CATREGVSYNEQFF
-,TRBJ2-4,-,TRBV19,TGTGCCAGTAGTACCCCGGGAAGCCCGGTTGGTAACATTCAGTACTTC,CASSTPGSPVGNIQYF
TRBD2,TRBJ2-5,many,TRBV7-2,TGTGCCAGCAGCTTCCGAGGGACTAGCGGGAATGAGACCCAGTACTTC,CASSFRGTSGNETQYF
-,TRBJ2-1,few,TRBV24-1,TGTGCCACCAGTGATTCAGGGGATTATGAGCAGTTCTTC,CATSDSGDYEQFF
-,TRBJ2-3,many,TRBV7-2,TGTGCCAGCAGCCAGGGCAGCACAGATACGCAGTATTTT,CASSQGSTDTQYF
-,TRBJ1-1,-,TRBV5-6,TGTGCCAGCAGCTTGGTTGGCCGGCAGGGCACTGAAGCTTTCTTT,CASSLVGRQGTEAFF
-,TRBJ2-7,-,TRBV5-6,TGTGCCAGCAGCTTGATGATAAAGGACGAGCAGTACTTC,CASSLMIKDEQYF
-,TRBJ1-5,many,TRBV10-2,TGCGCCAGCAGTGAGGGCCGTAGCAATCAGCCCCAGCATTTT,CASSEGRSNQPQHF
TRBD2,TRBJ2-1,many,TRBV7-2,TGTGCCAGCAGCCCAAGGACTAGCGGGGGCTCCTACAATGAGCAGTTCTTC,CASSPRTSGGSYNEQFF
-,TRBJ1-1,few,TRBV25-1,TGTGCCAGCAGTGAACCGGCGGGGACTGAAGCTTTCTTT,CASSEPAGTEAFF
-,TRBJ2-3,-,TRBV6-2/TRBV6-3,TGTGCCAGCAGTTACGGGCGCGAGTTTGGTCCAGATACGCAGTATTTT,CASSYGREFGPDTQYF
-,TRBJ1-2,-,TRBV28,TGTGCCAGCAGTTTACCCCCGGATGGCTACACCTTC,CASSLPPDGYTF
-,TRBJ2-7,few,TRBV7-3,TGTGCCAGCAGCTTAGGTATCCAGGCGGATGGGTACGAGCAGTACTTC,CASSLGIQADGYEQYF
-,TRBJ2-5,many,TRBV7-2,TGTGCCAGCAGCTTCGGAGCTTCCTTGGAGACCCAGTACTTC,CASSFGASLETQYF
TRBD2,TRBJ2-3,many,TRBV7-2,TGTGCCAGCAGCTTGACTAGCGGGGTTCCCACAGATACGCAGTATTTT,CASSLTSGVPTDTQYF
TRBD2,TRBJ2-1,-,TRBV7-6,TGTGCCAGCAGCCCTAGGATGAGCGGGGGCCCCAGCTCCTACAATGAGCAGTTCTTC,CASSPRMSGGPSSYNEQFF
-,TRBJ1-1,many,TRBV11-2,TGTGCCAGCAGCTTAGGGGACAAAAGAAGGTGGTACACTGAAGCTTTCTTT,CASSLGDKRRWYTEAFF
-,TRBJ2-2,many,TRBV4-3,TGCGCCAGCAGCCAAGGAAACAGTATGAACACCGGGGAGCTGTTTTTT,CASSQGNSMNTGELFF
-,TRBJ1-2,-,TRBV27,TGTGCCAGCAGTCCACTCGGGGCCATCATACGTACTAATTCTGATGGCTACACCTTC,CASSPLGAIIRTNSDGYTF
-,TRBJ1-1,-,TRBV5-1,TGCGCCAGCAGCTTGACCGGGGTAGACACTGAAGCTTTCTTT,CASSLTGVDTEAFF
-,TRBJ2-5,-,TRBV6-1,TGTGCCAGCAGTTATTACGGCCAAGAGACCCAGTACTTC,CASSYYGQETQYF
TRBD1,TRBJ1-2,many,TRBV6-6,TGTGCCAGCACTTCTGACAGGGTGCATGGCTACACCTTC,CASTSDRVHGYTF